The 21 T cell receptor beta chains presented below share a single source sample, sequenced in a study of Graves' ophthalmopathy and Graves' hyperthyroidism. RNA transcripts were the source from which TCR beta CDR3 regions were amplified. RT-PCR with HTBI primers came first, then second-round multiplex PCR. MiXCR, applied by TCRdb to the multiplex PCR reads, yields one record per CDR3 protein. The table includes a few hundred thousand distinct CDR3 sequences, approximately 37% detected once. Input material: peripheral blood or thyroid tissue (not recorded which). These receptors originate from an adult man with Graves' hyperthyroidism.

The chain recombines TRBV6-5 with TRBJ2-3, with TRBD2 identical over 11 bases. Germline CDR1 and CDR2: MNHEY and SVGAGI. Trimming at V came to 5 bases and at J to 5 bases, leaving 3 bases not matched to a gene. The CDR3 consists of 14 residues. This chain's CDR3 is CASSKLAGVDTQYF. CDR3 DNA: TGTGCCAGCAGTAAACTAGCGGGAGTAGATACGCAGTATTTT.

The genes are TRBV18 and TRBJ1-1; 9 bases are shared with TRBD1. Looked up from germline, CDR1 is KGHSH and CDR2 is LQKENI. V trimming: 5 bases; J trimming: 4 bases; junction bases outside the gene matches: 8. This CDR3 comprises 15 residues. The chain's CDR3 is CASSVQGAQVTEAFF. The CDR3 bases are TGTGCCAGCTCAGTACAGGGGGCGCAGGTCACTGAAGCTTTCTTT.

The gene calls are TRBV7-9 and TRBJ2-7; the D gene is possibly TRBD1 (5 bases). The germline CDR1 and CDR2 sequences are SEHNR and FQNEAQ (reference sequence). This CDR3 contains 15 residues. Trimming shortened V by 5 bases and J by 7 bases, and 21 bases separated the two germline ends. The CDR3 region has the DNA TGTGCCAGCAGCCAAGTGGGGCAGAGTTACAATGAGCAGTACTTC. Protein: CASSQVGQSYNEQYF. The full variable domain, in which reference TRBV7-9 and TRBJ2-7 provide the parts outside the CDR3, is DTGVSQNPRHKITKRGQNVTFRCDPISEHNRLYWYRQTLGQGPEFLTYFQNEAQLEKSRLLSDRFSAERPKGSFSTLEIQRTEQGDSAMYLCASSQVGQSYNEQYFGPGTRLTVT.

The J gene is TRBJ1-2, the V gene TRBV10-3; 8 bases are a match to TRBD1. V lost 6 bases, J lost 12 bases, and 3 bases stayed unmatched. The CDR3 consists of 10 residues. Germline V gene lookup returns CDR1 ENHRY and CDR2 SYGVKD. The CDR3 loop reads CAIRDRANTF. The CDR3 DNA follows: TGTGCCATCAGGGACAGGGCTAACACCTTC.

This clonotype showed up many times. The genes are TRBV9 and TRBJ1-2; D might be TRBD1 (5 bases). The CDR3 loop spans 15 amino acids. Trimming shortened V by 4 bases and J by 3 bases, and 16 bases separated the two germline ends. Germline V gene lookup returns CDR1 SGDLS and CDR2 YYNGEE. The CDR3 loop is CASSPHTGADYGYTF. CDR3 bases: TGTGCCAGCAGCCCTCACACAGGTGCTGACTATGGCTACACCTTC. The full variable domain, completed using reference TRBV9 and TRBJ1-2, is DSGVTQTPKHLITATGQRVTLRCSPRSGDLSVYWYQQSLDQGLQFLIQYYNGEERAKGNILERFSAQQFPDLHSELNLSSLELGDSALYFCASSPHTGADYGYTFGSGTRLTVV.

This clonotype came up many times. The chain's CDR3 is CASSPDRGGYTF. The CDR3 region has the DNA TGTGCCAGCAGCCCGGACAGGGGTGGCTACACCTTC. This sequence joins TRBV7-9 and TRBJ1-2, with TRBD1 matching over 9 bases. The V gene's germline CDR1 is SEHNR and CDR2 FQNEAQ (reference sequence). V shed 5 bases and J 7 bases; nucleotides not matched to a gene: 2. The CDR3 is made up of 12 amino acids.

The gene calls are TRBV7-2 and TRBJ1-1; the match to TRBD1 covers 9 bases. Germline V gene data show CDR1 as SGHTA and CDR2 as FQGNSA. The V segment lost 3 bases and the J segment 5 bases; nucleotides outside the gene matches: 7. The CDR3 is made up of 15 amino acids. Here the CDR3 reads CASSFSAGTGTEAFF. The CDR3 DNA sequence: TGTGCCAGCAGCTTCTCTGCCGGGACAGGGACTGAAGCTTTCTTT. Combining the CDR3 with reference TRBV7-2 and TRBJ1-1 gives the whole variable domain GAGVSQSPSNKVTEKGKDVELRCDPISGHTALYWYRQSLGQGLEFLIYFQGNSAPDKSGLPSDRFSAERTGGSVSTLTIQRTQQEDSAVYLCASSFSAGTGTEAFFGQGTRLTVV.

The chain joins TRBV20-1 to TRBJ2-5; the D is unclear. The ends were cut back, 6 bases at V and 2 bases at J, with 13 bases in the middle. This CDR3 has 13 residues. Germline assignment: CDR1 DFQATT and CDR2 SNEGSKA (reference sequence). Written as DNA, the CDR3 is TGCAGTGCCAGCTCACCTAGGCAAGAGACCCAGTACTTC. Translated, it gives CSASSPRQETQYF.

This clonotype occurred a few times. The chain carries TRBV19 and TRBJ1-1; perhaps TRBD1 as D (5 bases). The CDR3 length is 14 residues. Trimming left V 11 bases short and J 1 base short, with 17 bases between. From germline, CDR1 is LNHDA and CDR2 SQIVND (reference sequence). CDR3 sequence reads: CAPFQGGENTEAFF. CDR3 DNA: TGTGCCCCCTTCCAGGGTGGGGAGAACACTGAAGCTTTCTTT.

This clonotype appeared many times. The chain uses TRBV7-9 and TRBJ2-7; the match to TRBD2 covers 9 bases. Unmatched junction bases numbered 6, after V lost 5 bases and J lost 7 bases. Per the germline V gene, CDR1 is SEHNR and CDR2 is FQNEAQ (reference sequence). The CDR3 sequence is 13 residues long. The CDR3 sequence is CASSQGAGGEQYF. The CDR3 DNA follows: TGTGCCAGCAGCCAAGGCGCGGGGGGGGAGCAGTACTTC.

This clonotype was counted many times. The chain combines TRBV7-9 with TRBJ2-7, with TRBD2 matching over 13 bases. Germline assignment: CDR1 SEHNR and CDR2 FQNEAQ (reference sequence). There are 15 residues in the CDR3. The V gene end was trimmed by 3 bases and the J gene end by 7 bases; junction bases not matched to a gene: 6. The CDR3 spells CASSFGTSGDFEQYF. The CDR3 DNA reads TGTGCCAGCAGCTTCGGGACTAGCGGGGATTTTGAGCAGTACTTC.

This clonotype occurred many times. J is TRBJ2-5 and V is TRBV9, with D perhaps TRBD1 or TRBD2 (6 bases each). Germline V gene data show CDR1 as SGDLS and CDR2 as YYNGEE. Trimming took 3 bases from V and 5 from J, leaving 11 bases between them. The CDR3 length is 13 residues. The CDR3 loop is CASSAGGPETQYF. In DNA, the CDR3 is TGTGCCAGCAGCGCTGGGGGGCCCGAGACCCAGTACTTC.

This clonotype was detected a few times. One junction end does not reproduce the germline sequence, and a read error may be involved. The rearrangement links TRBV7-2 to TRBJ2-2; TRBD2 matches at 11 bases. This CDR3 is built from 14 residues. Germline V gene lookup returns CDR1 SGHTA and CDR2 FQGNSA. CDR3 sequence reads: CASSFSGGAGEQFF. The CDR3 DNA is TGTGCCAGCAGCTTTAGCGGGGGGGCCGGTGAGCAGTTTTTT.

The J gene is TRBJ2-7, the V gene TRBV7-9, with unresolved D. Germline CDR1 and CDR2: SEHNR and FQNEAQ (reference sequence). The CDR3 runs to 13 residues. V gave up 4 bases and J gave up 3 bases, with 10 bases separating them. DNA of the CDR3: TGTGCCAGCAGCTGGGGTCGTTACTACGAGCAGTACTTC. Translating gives CASSWGRYYEQYF.

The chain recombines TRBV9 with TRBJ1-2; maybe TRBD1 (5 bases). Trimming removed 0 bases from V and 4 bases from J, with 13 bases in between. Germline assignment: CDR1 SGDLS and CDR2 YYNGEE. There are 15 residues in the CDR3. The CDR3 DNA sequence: TGTGCCAGCAGCGTAGCAACACAGGACCCCTATGGCTACACCTTC. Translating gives CASSVATQDPYGYTF.

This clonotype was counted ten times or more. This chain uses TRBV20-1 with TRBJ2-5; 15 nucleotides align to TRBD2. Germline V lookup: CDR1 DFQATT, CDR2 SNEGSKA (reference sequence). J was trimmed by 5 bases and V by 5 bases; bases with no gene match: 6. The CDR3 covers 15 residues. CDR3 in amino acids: CSALRTSGGAETQYF. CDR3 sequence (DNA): TGCAGTGCTTTACGGACTAGCGGGGGGGCGGAGACCCAGTACTTC.

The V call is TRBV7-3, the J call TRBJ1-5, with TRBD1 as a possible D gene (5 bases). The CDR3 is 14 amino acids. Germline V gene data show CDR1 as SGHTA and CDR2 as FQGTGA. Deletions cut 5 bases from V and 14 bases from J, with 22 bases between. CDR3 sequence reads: CASSPRGLATNEHF. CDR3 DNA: TGTGCCAGCAGCCCGAGGGGACTAGCGACCAATGAGCATTTT.

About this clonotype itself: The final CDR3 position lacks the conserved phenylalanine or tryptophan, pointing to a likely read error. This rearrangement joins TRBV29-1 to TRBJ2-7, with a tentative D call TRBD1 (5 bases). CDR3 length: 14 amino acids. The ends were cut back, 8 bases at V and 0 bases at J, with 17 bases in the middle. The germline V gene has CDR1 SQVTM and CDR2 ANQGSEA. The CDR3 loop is CSCDSRPLSYEQYS. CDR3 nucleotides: TGCAGCTGCGACAGCCGTCCCCTCTCCTACGAGCAGTACTCC.

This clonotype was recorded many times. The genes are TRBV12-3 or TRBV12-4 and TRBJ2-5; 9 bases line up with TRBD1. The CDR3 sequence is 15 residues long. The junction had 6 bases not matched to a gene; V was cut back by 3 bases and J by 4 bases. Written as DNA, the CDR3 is TGTGCCAGCAGTTTTGGGACAGGGAACAGAGAGACCCAGTACTTC. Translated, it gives CASSFGTGNRETQYF.

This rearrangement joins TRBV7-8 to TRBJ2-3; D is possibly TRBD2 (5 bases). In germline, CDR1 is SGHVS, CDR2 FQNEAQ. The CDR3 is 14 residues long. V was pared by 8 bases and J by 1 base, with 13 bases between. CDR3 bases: TGTGCCAGCGGGAGACGGGTGGGCACAGATACGCAGTATTTT. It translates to CASGRRVGTDTQYF.

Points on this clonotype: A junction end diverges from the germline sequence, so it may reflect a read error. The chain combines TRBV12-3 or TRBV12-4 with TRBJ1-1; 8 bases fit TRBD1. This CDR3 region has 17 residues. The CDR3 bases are TGTGCCAGCAGCTTCCGGGACAGGTGGCCTCGGAACACTGAAGCTCTCTTT. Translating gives CASSFRDRWPRNTEALF.